These T cell receptor beta chains were read from a single sample in a study of blood T cell repertoires in COVID-19. The table came from immunoSEQ multiplex PCR; TCRdb's copy has only in-frame clones and leaves some out. Among 54,000 or so clones listed, about four fifths were seen once. The sample comprised peripheral blood. The receptors derive from an elderly woman with acute or convalescent COVID-19. Both conserved end residues are part of each CDR3. Fields, in order: V gene, J gene, D gene, CDR3 length, CDR3 protein. D genes are given only for firm matches.

V: TRBV5-1
J: TRBJ2-2
D: TRBD1
length: 15
CDR3: CASTSVTGNTGELFF

V: TRBV13
J: TRBJ2-7
D: TRBD1
length: 12
CDR3: CASSVKQGEQYF

V: TRBV2
J: TRBJ2-3
D: .
length: 15
CDR3: CASTFRGASTDTQYF

V: TRBV18
J: TRBJ2-7
D: .
length: 11
CDR3: CASSQLDEQYF

V: TRBV9
J: TRBJ1-6
D: .
length: 16
CDR3: CASSPPGWGGGSPLHF

V: TRBV28
J: TRBJ2-3
D: .
length: 16
CDR3: CASSLRFSAATDTQYF

V: TRBV10-3
J: TRBJ1-2
D: .
length: 13
CDR3: CAISLLQAYGYTF

V: TRBV19
J: TRBJ2-7
D: TRBD2
length: 15
CDR3: CASSITSGGEYEQYF

V: TRBV3-1/TRBV3-2
J: TRBJ2-7
D: TRBD2
length: 14
CDR3: CASSPHGTSPEQYF

V: TRBV21-1
J: TRBJ2-7
D: .
length: 14
CDR3: CASRWAQSSYEQYF

V: TRBV20-1
J: TRBJ1-1
D: TRBD1
length: 11
CDR3: CSARQGAEAFF

V: TRBV9
J: TRBJ1-2
D: .
length: 16
CDR3: CASSDSSQTVNYGYTF

V: TRBV5-1
J: TRBJ2-1
D: .
length: 13
CDR3: CASSLVVSHEQFF

V: TRBV7-2
J: TRBJ1-6
D: .
length: 14
CDR3: CASSPQGFNSPLHF

V: TRBV7-8
J: TRBJ2-6
D: .
length: 18
CDR3: CASSSQGFRNSGANVLTF

V: TRBV6-6
J: TRBJ2-7
D: .
length: 13
CDR3: CASSYFNSHEQYF

V: TRBV27
J: TRBJ2-1
D: TRBD2
length: 15
CDR3: CASTLLAGGPNEQFF

V: TRBV27
J: TRBJ2-5
D: .
length: 12
CDR3: CASSGIGETQYF

V: TRBV2
J: TRBJ1-3
D: .
length: 16
CDR3: CASSENRVISGNTIYF

V: TRBV9
J: TRBJ2-6
D: TRBD1
length: 17
CDR3: CASSEGTGWTGANVLTF

V: TRBV7-2
J: TRBJ2-2
D: TRBD2
length: 16
CDR3: CAILESGGAWTGELFF

V: TRBV29-1
J: TRBJ2-1
D: TRBD1
length: 13
CDR3: CSVVTGRYNEQFF

V: TRBV28
J: TRBJ2-7
D: .
length: 12
CDR3: CASTPNSGEQYF

V: TRBV11-2
J: TRBJ1-2
D: .
length: 13
CDR3: CASSSPGNYGYTF

V: TRBV9
J: TRBJ2-1
D: .
length: 15
CDR3: CASSQGSGPQYEQFF